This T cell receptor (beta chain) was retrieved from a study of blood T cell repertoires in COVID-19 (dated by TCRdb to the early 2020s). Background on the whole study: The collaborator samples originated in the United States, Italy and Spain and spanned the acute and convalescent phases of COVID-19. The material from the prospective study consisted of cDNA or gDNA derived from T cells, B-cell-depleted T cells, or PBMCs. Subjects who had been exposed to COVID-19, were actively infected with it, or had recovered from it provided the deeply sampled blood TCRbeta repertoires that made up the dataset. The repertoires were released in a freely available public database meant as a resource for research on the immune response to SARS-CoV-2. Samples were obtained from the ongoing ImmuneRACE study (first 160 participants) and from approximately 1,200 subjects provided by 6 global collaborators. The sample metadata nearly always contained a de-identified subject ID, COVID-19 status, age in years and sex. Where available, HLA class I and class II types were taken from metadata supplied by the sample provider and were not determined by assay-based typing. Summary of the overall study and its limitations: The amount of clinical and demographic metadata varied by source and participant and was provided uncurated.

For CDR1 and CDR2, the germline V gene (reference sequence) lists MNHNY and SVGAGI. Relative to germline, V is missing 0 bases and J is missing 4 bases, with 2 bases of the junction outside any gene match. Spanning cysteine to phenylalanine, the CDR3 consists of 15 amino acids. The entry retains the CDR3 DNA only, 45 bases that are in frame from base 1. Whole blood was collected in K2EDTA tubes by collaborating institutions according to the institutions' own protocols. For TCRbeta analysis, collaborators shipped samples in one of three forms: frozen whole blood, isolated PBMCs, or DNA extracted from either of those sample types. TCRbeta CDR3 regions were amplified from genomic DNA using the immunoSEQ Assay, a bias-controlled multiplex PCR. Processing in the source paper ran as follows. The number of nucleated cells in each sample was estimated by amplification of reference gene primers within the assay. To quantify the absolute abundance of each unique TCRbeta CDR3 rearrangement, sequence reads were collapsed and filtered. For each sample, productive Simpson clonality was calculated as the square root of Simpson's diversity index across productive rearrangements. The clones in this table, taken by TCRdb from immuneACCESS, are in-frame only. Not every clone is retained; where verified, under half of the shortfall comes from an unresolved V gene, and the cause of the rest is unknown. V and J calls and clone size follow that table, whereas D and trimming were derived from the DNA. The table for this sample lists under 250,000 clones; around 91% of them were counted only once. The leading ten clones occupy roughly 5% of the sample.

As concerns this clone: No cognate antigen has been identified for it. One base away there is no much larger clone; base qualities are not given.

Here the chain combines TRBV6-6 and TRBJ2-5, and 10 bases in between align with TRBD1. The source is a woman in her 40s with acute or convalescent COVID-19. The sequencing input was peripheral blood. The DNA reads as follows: TGTGCCAGCAGTTACTCTGGGACAGGGGTAGAGACCCAGTACTTC. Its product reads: CASSYSGTGVETQYF.